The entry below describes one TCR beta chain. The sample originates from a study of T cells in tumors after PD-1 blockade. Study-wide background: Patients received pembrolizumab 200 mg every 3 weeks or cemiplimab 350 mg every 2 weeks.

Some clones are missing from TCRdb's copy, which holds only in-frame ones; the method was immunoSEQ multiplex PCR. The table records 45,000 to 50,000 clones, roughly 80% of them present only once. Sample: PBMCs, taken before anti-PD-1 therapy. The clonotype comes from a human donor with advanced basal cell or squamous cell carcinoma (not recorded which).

CDR3 loop: CASIGAGLNSNQPQHF. CDR3 in DNA: TGTGCCAGCATTGGGGCAGGCTTAAATAGCAATCAGCCCCAGCATTTT. The chain is built from TRBV28 and TRBJ1-5; D is perhaps TRBD1 (5 bases). The V end lost 7 bases, the J end lost 0 bases, and 16 bases lay between the germline ends. This CDR3 spans 16 amino acids. Germline V gene data show CDR1 as MDHEN and CDR2 as SYDVKM.